This T cell receptor beta chain was sequenced in a study of a mutant IDH1 vaccine in newly diagnosed glioma. On the study more broadly: Treated patients comprised about 60% males and about 40% females, mean age approximately 38 years. Most patients had received both radiotherapy and temozolomide, the prior options being radiotherapy, temozolomide, or both.

Germline V gene data show CDR1 as GTSNPN and CDR2 as SVGIG (reference sequence). Trimming took off 0 bases at V and 5 bases at J, with 11 bases between the two ends. The CDR3 has 13 residues. Measured with immunoSEQ multiplex PCR; TCRdb has only the in-frame clones, and not every one. Of roughly 46,000 clones listed, less than 85% were seen once; the top ten hold under 4.5%. Described time point: week 47, end of study. Every vaccination contained 300 ug of the mutant IDH1 20-mer peptide and was paired with topical imiquimod. Worth noting for this clone: Its antigen is unknown.

The genes are TRBV30 and TRBJ2-7; D gene ambiguous. The sequences come from PBMCs, collected from a glioma patient whose treatment included an IDH1 peptide vaccine. This receptor was obtained from a young woman with glioma. Some clones in this sample may be carry-over from other donors' samples. This chain's CDR3 is CAWSVKLLDEQYF. CDR3 sequence (DNA): TGTGCCTGGAGTGTAAAACTCCTAGACGAGCAGTACTTC.